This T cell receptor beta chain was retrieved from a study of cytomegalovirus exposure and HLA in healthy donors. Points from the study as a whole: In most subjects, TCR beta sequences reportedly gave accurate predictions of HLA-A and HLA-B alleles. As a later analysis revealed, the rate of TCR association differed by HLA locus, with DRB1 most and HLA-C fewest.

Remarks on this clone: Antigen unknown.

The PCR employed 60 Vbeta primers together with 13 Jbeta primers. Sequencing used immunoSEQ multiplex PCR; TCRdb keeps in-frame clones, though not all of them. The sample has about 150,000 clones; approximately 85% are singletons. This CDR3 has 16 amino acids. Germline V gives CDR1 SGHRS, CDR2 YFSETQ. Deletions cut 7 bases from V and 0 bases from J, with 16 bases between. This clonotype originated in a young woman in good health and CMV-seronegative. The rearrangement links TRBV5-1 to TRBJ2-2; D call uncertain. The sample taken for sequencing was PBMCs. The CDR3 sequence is CASSLPDTSNTGELFF. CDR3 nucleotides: TGCGCCAGCTCTCTTCCTGATACTTCGAACACCGGGGAGCTGTTTTTT.